In this sample, the clone carrying this T cell receptor beta chain turned up a few times. Original data processing: Estimation of nucleated cell counts relied on the amplification of reference gene primers. Clones were sequenced by immunoSEQ multiplex PCR, and TCRdb holds only the in-frame ones, with some missing. Clone size and V and J calls were adopted from that table, with D and trimming inferred from the DNA. The data show about 70,000 clones, more than 75% seen once. The data originate from a study of blood T cell repertoires in COVID-19. Across the study: There were acute and convalescent COVID-19 samples, and they came from the United States, Italy and Spain. T cells, B-cell-depleted T cells, or PBMCs supplied cDNA or gDNA.

This CDR3 region has 16 residues. V trimming: 4 bases; J trimming: 10 bases; junction bases outside the gene matches: 18. Germline CDR1 reads SGHNT; CDR2 reads YYREEE (reference sequence). The specimen sequenced was peripheral blood. J is TRBJ2-7 and V is TRBV5-4, with TRBD2 matching over 9 bases. This receptor was identified in a human donor in a cohort sampled during active COVID-19. The CDR3 coding sequence is TGTGCCAGCAGCACCCGGGTTAGCGGGAGTGTCACGCGTCAGTACTTC. It yields the protein CASSTRVSGSVTRQYF. The full variable domain, rest sourced from reference TRBV5-4 and TRBJ2-7, is ETGVTQSPTHLIKTRGQQVTLRCSSQSGHNTVSWYQQALGQGPQFIFQYYREEENGRGNFPPRFSGLQFPNYSSELNVNALELDDSALYLCASSTRVSGSVTRQYFGPGTRLTVT.